This entry is about one T cell receptor beta chain. Sequencing was performed with immunoSEQ multiplex PCR; in TCRdb, only in-frame clones are kept and a portion is missing. The top ten hold about 4.2% of the sample, which has under 170,000 clones, around 90% seen once. The data are from a study of blood T cell repertoires in COVID-19. Study context: Acute-phase and convalescent COVID-19 samples originated in the United States, Italy and Spain.

Trimming took off 2 bases at V and 1 base at J, with 11 bases between the two ends. The CDR3 spans 15 residues. CDR1 and CDR2 from the germline V gene are MGHDK and SYGVNS. The chain has TRBV25-1 and TRBJ1-2; D is uncertain. The receptor was isolated from an older woman with active or convalescent COVID-19. Sample: peripheral blood. The CDR3 reads CASSEHGQVNYGYTF. The CDR3 DNA is TGTGCCAGCAGTGAACACGGCCAGGTTAACTATGGCTACACCTTC.